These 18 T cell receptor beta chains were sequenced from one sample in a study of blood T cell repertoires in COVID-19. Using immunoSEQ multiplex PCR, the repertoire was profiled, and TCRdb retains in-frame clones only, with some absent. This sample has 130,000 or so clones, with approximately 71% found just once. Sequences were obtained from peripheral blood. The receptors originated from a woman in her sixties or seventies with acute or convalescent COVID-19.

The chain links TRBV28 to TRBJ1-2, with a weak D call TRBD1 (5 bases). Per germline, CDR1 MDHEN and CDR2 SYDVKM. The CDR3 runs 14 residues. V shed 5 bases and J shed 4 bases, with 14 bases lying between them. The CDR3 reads CASSTPGDLYGYTF. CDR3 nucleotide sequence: TGTGCCAGCAGTACCCCGGGGGACCTCTATGGCTACACCTTC.

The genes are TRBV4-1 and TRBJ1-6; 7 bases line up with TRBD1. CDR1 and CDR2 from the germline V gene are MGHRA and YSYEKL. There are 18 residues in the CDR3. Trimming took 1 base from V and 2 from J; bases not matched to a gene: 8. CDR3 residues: CASSQGARGVTYNSPLHF. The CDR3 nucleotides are TGCGCCAGCAGCCAAGGGGCCAGGGGGGTAACCTATAATTCACCCCTCCACTTT.

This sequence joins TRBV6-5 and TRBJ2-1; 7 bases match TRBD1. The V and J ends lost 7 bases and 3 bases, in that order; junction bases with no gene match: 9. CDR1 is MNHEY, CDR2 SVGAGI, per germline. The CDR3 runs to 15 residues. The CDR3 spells CASTVSTGLYNEQFF. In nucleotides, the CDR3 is TGTGCCAGCACCGTTTCGACAGGGCTCTACAATGAGCAGTTCTTC.

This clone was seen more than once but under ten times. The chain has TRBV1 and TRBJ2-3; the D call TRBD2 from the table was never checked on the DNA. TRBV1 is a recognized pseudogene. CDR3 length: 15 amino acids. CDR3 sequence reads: CTSSQSGAGTDTQYF. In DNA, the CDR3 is TGCACCAGCAGCCAGAGCGGCGCCGGCACAGATACGCAGTATTTT.

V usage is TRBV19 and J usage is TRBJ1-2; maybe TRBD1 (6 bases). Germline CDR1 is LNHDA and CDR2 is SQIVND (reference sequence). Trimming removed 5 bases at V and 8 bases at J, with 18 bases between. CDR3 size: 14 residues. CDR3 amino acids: CASSLGATTHGYTF. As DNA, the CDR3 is TGTGCCAGTAGTTTGGGGGCGACGACCCACGGCTACACCTTC. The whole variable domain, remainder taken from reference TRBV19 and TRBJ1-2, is DGGITQSPKYLFRKEGQNVTLSCEQNLNHDAMYWYRQDPGQGLRLIYYSQIVNDFQKGDIAEGYSVSREKKESFPLTVTSAQKNPTAFYLCASSLGATTHGYTFGSGTRLTVV.

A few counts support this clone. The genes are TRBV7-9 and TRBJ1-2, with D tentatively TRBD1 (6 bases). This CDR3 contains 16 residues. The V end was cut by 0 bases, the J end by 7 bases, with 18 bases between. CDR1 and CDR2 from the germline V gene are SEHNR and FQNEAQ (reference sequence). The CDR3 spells CASSLAGRGGPSGYTF. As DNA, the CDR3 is TGTGCCAGCAGCTTAGCTGGTCGGGGGGGCCCTAGTGGCTACACCTTC.

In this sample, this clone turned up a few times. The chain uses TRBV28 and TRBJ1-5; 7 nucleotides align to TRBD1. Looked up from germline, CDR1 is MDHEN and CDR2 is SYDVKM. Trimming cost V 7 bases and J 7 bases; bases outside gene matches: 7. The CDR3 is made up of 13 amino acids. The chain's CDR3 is CASNDRVDQPQHF. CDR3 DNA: TGTGCCAGCAACGACAGGGTCGACCAGCCCCAGCATTTT.

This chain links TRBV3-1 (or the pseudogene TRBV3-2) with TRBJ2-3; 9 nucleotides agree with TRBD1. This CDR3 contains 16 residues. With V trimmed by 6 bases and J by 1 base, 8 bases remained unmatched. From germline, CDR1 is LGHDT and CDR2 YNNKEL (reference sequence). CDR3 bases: TGTGCCAGCAGTGAAATGGGACAGGGACGCACAGATACGCAGTATTTT. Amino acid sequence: CASSEMGQGRTDTQYF.

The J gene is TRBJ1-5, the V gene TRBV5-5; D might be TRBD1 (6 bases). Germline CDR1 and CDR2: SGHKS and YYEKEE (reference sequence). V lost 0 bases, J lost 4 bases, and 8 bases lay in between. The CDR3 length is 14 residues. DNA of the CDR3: TGTGCCAGCAGCTTGGGAGGGGGAAATCAGCCCCAGCATTTT. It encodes CASSLGGGNQPQHF. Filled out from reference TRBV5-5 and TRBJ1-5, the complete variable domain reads DAGVTQSPTHLIKTRGQQVTLRCSPISGHKSVSWYQQVLGQGPQFIFQYYEKEERGRGNFPDRFSARQFPNYSSELNVNALLLGDSALYLCASSLGGGNQPQHFGDGTRLSIL.

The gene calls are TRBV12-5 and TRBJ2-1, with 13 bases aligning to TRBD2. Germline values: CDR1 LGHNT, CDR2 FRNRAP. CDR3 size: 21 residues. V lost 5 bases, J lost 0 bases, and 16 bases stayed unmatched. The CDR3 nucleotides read TGTGCTAGTGGTCCAATACTGGCCGGGACTAGCGGGGTTAGCTCCTACAATGAGCAGTTCTTC. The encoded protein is CASGPILAGTSGVSSYNEQFF.

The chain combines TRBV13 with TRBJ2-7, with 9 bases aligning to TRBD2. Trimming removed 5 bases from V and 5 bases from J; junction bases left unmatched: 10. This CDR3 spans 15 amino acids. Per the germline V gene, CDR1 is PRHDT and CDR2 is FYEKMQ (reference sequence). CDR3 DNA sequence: TGTGCCAGCAGCCGGGGTGCGGGAGGGCTCGACGAGCAGTACTTC. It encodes CASSRGAGGLDEQYF.

The CDR3, as DNA: TGTGCCAGCAAACAGACTAATGAAAAACTGTTTTTT. Amino acid sequence: CASKQTNEKLFF. This chain connects TRBV2 to TRBJ1-4; D is ambiguous. The length of the CDR3 is 12 residues. V lost 7 bases, J lost 2 bases, and 5 bases lay in between. Per the germline V gene, CDR1 is SNHLY and CDR2 is FYNNEI.

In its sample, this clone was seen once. CDR3 nucleotides: TGTGCCTGGAGTGTGCAGGGGCGTGAAAAACTGTTTTTT. Translated, it gives CAWSVQGREKLFF. V is TRBV30 and J is TRBJ1-4; TRBD1 is a possible D gene (6 bases). Germline loops: CDR1 GTSNPN, CDR2 SVGIG (reference sequence). The CDR3 sequence is 13 residues long. The germline V and J ends were trimmed by 0 bases and 7 bases, with 9 bases remaining between them.

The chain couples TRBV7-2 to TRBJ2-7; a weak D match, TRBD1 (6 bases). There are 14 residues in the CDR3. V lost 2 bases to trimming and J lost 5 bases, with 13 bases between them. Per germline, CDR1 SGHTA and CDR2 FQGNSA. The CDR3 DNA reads TGTGCCAGCAGCTTAAGGTACAGGGACGACGAGCAGTACTTC. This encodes CASSLRYRDDEQYF.

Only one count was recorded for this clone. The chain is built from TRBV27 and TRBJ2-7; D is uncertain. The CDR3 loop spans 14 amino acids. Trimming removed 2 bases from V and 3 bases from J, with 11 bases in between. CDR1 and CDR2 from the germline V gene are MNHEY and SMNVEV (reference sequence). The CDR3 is CASSLGVPYYEQYF. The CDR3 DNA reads TGTGCCAGCAGTTTAGGAGTCCCCTACTACGAGCAGTACTTC.

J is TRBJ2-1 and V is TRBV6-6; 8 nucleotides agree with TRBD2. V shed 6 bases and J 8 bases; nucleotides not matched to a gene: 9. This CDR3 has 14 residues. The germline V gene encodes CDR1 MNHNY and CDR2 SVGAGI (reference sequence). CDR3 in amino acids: CASRPGLENHEQFF. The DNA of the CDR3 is TGTGCCAGCAGGCCGGGACTAGAAAACCATGAGCAGTTCTTC.

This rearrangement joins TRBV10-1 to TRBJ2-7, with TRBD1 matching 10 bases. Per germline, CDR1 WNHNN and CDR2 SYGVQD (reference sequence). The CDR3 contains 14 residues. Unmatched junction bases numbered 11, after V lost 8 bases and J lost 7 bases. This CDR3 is CASQFRDRGFEQYF. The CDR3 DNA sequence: TGCGCCAGCCAATTCCGGGACAGGGGTTTTGAGCAGTACTTC.

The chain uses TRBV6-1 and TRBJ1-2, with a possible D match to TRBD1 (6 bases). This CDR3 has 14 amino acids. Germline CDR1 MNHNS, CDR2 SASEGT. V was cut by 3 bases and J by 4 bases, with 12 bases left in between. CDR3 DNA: TGTGCCAGCAGTGATACTTGGGGGCCCTATGGCTACACCTTC. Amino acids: CASSDTWGPYGYTF.